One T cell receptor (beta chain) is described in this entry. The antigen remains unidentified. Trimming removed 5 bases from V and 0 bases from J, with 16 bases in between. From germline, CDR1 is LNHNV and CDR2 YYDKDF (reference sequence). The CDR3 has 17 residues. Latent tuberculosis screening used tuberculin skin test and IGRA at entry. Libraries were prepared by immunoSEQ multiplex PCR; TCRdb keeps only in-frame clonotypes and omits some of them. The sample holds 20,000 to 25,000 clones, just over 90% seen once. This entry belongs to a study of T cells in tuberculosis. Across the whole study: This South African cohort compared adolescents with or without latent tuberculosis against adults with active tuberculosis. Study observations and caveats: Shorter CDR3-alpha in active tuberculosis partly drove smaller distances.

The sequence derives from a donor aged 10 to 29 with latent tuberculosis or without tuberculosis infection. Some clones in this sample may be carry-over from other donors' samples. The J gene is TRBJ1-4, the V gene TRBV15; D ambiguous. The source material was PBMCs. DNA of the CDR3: TGTGCCACCAGCGGACTGTCTAAGGGATCAACTAATGAAAAACTGTTTTTT. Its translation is CATSGLSKGSTNEKLFF.